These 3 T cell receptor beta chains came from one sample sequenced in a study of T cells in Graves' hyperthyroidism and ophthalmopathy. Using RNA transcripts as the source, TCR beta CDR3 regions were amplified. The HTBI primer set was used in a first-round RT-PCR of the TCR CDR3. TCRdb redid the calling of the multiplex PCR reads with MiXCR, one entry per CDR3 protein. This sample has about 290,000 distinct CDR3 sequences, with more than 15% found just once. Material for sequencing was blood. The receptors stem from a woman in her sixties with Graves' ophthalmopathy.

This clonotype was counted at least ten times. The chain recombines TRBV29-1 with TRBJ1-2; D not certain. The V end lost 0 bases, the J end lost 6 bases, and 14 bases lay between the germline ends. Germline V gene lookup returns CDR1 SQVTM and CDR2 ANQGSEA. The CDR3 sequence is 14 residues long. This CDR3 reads CSVEDEEGVHGYTF. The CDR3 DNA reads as TGCAGCGTTGAAGATGAGGAGGGAGTCCATGGCTACACCTTC.

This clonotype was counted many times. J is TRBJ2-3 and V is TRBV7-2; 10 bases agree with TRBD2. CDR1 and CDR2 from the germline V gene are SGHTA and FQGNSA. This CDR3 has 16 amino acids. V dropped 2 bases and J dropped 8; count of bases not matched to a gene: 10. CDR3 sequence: CASSLIVAGGPSTQYF. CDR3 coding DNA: TGTGCCAGCAGCTTAATAGTAGCGGGAGGACCGAGTACGCAGTATTTT.

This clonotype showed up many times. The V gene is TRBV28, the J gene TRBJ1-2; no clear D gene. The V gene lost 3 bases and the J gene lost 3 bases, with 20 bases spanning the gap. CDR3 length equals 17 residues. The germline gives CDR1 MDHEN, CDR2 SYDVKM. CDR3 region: CASSFNLPRTVDYGYTF. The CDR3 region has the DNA TGTGCCAGCAGTTTTAACCTCCCGCGCACGGTGGACTATGGCTACACCTTC.